These T cell receptor beta chains were read from a single sample in a study of shared clonotypes between healthy human individuals. TCRdb keeps only in-frame clones here, not all; method: immunoSEQ multiplex PCR. The sample carries more than 400,000 clones, roughly 80% recorded once. Sample: PBMCs. The receptors shown here come from a woman in her 40s in good health. Some clones in this sample may be carry-over from other donors' samples. Each CDR3 is given without its conserved first and last residue. The order of the fields is CDR3 protein, D gene, V gene, J gene. The D gene is left open where the match is weak.

CDR3: ASPAGDTQY
D: NA
V: TRBV27
J: TRBJ2-3

CDR3: SVELGQSGANVLT
D: NA
V: TRBV29-1
J: TRBJ2-6

CDR3: ASSEGGTKNIQY
D: NA
V: TRBV6-1
J: TRBJ2-4

CDR3: ASTTAGDGSYEQY
D: TRBD2
V: TRBV10-2
J: TRBJ2-7

CDR3: ASSSPGLQNTEAF
D: NA
V: TRBV18
J: TRBJ1-1

CDR3: ASSILRDTQY
D: NA
V: TRBV19
J: TRBJ2-3

CDR3: ASSTRGPSTDTQY
D: NA
V: TRBV18
J: TRBJ2-3

CDR3: ASSPGQQYNEQF
D: TRBD1
V: TRBV18
J: TRBJ2-1

CDR3: ASSPGVVYGYT
D: NA
V: TRBV5-6
J: TRBJ1-2

CDR3: ASSQGLRDLAYEQY
D: NA
V: TRBV4-3
J: TRBJ2-7

CDR3: SVDPSGDSSAQY
D: TRBD2
V: TRBV29-1
J: TRBJ2-5

CDR3: ASREHAGWGYEQY
D: NA
V: TRBV10-2
J: TRBJ2-7

CDR3: ASKAGGNTGELF
D: TRBD2
V: TRBV5-1
J: TRBJ2-2

CDR3: ASSSVTGGPPYEQY
D: NA
V: TRBV19
J: TRBJ2-7

CDR3: AWSGTSGTYEQF
D: TRBD2
V: TRBV30
J: TRBJ2-1

CDR3: ASNRISYEQY
D: NA
V: TRBV28
J: TRBJ2-7

CDR3: ASSSRPGLVGRRYTGELF
D: NA
V: TRBV28
J: TRBJ2-2

CDR3: ASNMRGGDGYT
D: NA
V: TRBV2
J: TRBJ1-2

CDR3: ASSLHTQPGGDGYGYT
D: TRBD1
V: TRBV4-3
J: TRBJ1-2

CDR3: ASSLNWREQY
D: NA
V: TRBV7-9
J: TRBJ2-7

CDR3: ASSLPNYGYT
D: NA
V: TRBV5-6
J: TRBJ1-2

CDR3: ASSTRTGGTTSSYEQY
D: TRBD1
V: TRBV13
J: TRBJ2-7

CDR3: ASSFMNEQF
D: NA
V: TRBV5-1
J: TRBJ2-1

CDR3: ASSLLTPGPGGENTEAF
D: NA
V: TRBV27
J: TRBJ1-1

CDR3: ASGRPDFEQY
D: NA
V: TRBV28
J: TRBJ2-7

CDR3: ASSEGSGARETQY
D: NA
V: TRBV10-1
J: TRBJ2-5

CDR3: ASRLLNQPQH
D: NA
V: TRBV9
J: TRBJ1-5

CDR3: ASSRTSGSSDTDTQY
D: TRBD2
V: TRBV4-2
J: TRBJ2-3

CDR3: ASSVRTGGDYEQY
D: NA
V: TRBV9
J: TRBJ2-7

CDR3: ASNPFRWTGTEQY
D: TRBD1
V: TRBV28
J: TRBJ2-7

CDR3: ASSSRQGLRNQPQH
D: TRBD1
V: TRBV7-8
J: TRBJ1-5

CDR3: ASSDWGRGISYEQY
D: TRBD1
V: TRBV28
J: TRBJ2-7

CDR3: ASSVAGSLSYNEQF
D: NA
V: TRBV9
J: TRBJ2-1

CDR3: ASRRLAGVGNEQF
D: TRBD2
V: TRBV2
J: TRBJ2-1

CDR3: ASSDASGTTSYNEQF
D: TRBD2
V: TRBV25-1
J: TRBJ2-1

CDR3: AISGGGAYEQY
D: TRBD2
V: TRBV15
J: TRBJ2-7

CDR3: ASTGGRGQTYGYT
D: NA
V: TRBV7-9
J: TRBJ1-2

CDR3: ASSLAHGELF
D: NA
V: TRBV5-1
J: TRBJ2-2

CDR3: ASSSRTGWNEQF
D: TRBD1
V: TRBV6-5
J: TRBJ2-1

CDR3: ASSLAPTSAVLGSYEQY
D: NA
V: TRBV5-1
J: TRBJ2-7

CDR3: ASSPRLPPTQY
D: NA
V: TRBV7-2
J: TRBJ2-3

CDR3: ASSQETNQPQH
D: NA
V: TRBV4-3
J: TRBJ1-5

CDR3: ASSSLAGYYNEQF
D: TRBD2
V: TRBV19
J: TRBJ2-1

CDR3: ASRGGMGTDTQY
D: NA
V: TRBV6-1
J: TRBJ2-3

CDR3: ASQGQGTNEQF
D: TRBD1
V: TRBV11-2
J: TRBJ2-1

CDR3: ASSPSSGPGAGVQY
D: NA
V: TRBV18
J: TRBJ2-4

CDR3: ASSSQSGNGGEQY
D: TRBD2
V: TRBV7-3
J: TRBJ2-7

CDR3: ASSRAPSNEKLF
D: NA
V: TRBV5-5
J: TRBJ1-4

CDR3: ASSTVDRGPYNEQF
D: TRBD1
V: TRBV9
J: TRBJ2-1

CDR3: ASSPMDRALSTGYT
D: TRBD1
V: TRBV18
J: TRBJ1-2

CDR3: ASSELAGVWYNEQF
D: TRBD2
V: TRBV2
J: TRBJ2-1

CDR3: AWSGTGPYEQY
D: TRBD1
V: TRBV30
J: TRBJ2-7

CDR3: ASRPGLDTGELF
D: TRBD2
V: TRBV27
J: TRBJ2-2

CDR3: ASSVAGRETQY
D: NA
V: TRBV9
J: TRBJ2-5

CDR3: ASSWGAGTSGEGAYEQY
D: TRBD2
V: TRBV5-4
J: TRBJ2-7

CDR3: ASSLGGRISYNEQF
D: NA
V: TRBV28
J: TRBJ2-1

CDR3: ASSQEGLAGSLGADTQY
D: TRBD2
V: TRBV4-1
J: TRBJ2-3

CDR3: ASTLGQRNTGELF
D: NA
V: TRBV5-1
J: TRBJ2-2

CDR3: ASSSRGTNTGELF
D: NA
V: TRBV7-6
J: TRBJ2-2